These 19 T cell receptor beta chains were sequenced from one sample in a study of T cell clusters in autoimmune cytopenias. TRB rearrangements were amplified by touch-down multiplex PCR with mixed TRB-A/B primers. TCRdb re-called the multiplex PCR reads; one entry per CDR3 protein, DNA not given. Here the sample table reports around 5,500 distinct CDR3 sequences. TRB was amplified from 250 ng of peripheral blood genomic DNA per sample. The data also belong to a second study, concerning T cell repertoires in aging, cancer and after chemotherapy.

The material sequenced was peripheral blood. Receptor source: a human donor in good health.

This clonotype ranks as medium-sized in terms of frequency. This CDR3 reads CASSGGQNQPQHF. The chain joins TRBV27 to TRBJ1-5; TCRdb calls TRBD1, which cannot be checked without DNA. The germline V gene has CDR1 MNHEY and CDR2 SMNVEV (reference sequence). The CDR3 runs 13 residues.

The chain couples TRBV4-3 to TRBJ1-6. This CDR3 has 11 residues. Germline V lookup: CDR1 LGHNA, CDR2 YSLEER. The CDR3 here is CASSQDGTLHF.

This clonotype shows up as medium-sized (0.01 to 0.1%) by frequency. V usage is TRBV6-5 and J usage is TRBJ1-6; TCRdb designates TRBD1, a call that cannot be tested without DNA. In germline, CDR1 is MNHEY, CDR2 SVGAGI. This CDR3 is built from 15 residues. The CDR3 is CASSPKGVRDSPLHF.

This clonotype counts as medium-sized by frequency. The chain combines TRBV6-5 with TRBJ2-2; without DNA, the TCRdb call of TRBD2 cannot be checked. Germline assignment: CDR1 MNHEY and CDR2 SVGAGI. CDR3 length equals 15 residues. The CDR3 is CASRVGLFLGGELFF.

The chain links TRBV12-3 or TRBV12-4 to TRBJ1-1. The CDR3 runs 15 residues. CDR3 in amino acids: CASSHRRLGNTEAFF.

The chain's CDR3 is CASSRHQGALSLTYNEQFF. The V gene is TRBV12-3 or TRBV12-4, the J gene TRBJ2-1; the D gene TCRdb calls, TRBD1, cannot be checked with no DNA. The CDR3 sequence is 19 residues long.

This clonotype is identified as medium-sized (0.01 to 0.1%) from frequency. The V gene is TRBV5-5, the J gene TRBJ2-3. This CDR3 spans 17 amino acids. The germline V gene encodes CDR1 SGHKS and CDR2 YYEKEE (reference sequence). This chain's CDR3 is CASSLGREQRSTDTQYF.

The J gene is TRBJ1-5, the V gene TRBV7-2. This CDR3 is 13 amino acids long. Germline values: CDR1 SGHTA, CDR2 FQGNSA. CDR3 protein: CASSPSPTWPQHF.

The CDR3 sequence is CSARVPGRNTEAFF. This chain uses TRBV20-1 with TRBJ1-1; TCRdb picks TRBD1, but there is no DNA to check that call. Germline-derived CDR1 and CDR2 are DFQATT and SNEGSKA (reference sequence). The CDR3 is 14 residues long.

Considering frequency, this clonotype is medium-sized (0.01 to 0.1%). The chain carries TRBV6-1 and TRBJ1-3; the TRBD1 assignment by TCRdb is unverifiable without DNA. CDR1 and CDR2 from the germline V gene are MNHNS and SASEGT. This CDR3 contains 16 residues. CDR3 protein: CASSVSDSPSGNTIYF.

This clonotype is deemed medium-sized (0.01 to 0.1%) by its frequency. This chain joins TRBV27 and TRBJ2-1. This CDR3 region has 11 residues. Germline V gene data show CDR1 as MNHEY and CDR2 as SMNVEV (reference sequence). The CDR3 reads CASSLGNEQFF.

The CDR3 here is CASSPRGQGTDTQYF. The chain employs TRBV6-2 or TRBV6-3 and TRBJ2-3; TCRdb proposes TRBD1, but this gene call is untestable without DNA. Germline V gene data show CDR1 as MNHEY and CDR2 as SVGEGT. The CDR3 contains 15 residues.

The chain has TRBV25-1 and TRBJ1-1. Germline CDR1 and CDR2: MGHDK and SYGVNS. CDR3 size: 12 residues. The CDR3: CASRLMNTEAFF.

This clonotype is labeled medium-sized based on frequency. The chain is built from TRBV6-1 and TRBJ2-5; with no DNA, the TCRdb D assignment of TRBD1 cannot be verified. Germline loops: CDR1 MNHNS, CDR2 SASEGT. The CDR3 has 12 residues. CDR3 in amino acids: CASSTGSETQYF.

The chain recombines TRBV5-1 with TRBJ2-1. The CDR3 is made up of 14 amino acids. Germline V gene sequence: CDR1 SGHRS, CDR2 YFSETQ. The CDR3 protein is CASSLPSSYNEQFF.

This clonotype is labeled medium-sized (0.01 to 0.1%) based on frequency. This chain connects TRBV6-6 to TRBJ1-2; with no DNA, the TCRdb D assignment of TRBD1 cannot be verified. The CDR3 is 13 amino acids. The V gene's germline CDR1 is MNHNY and CDR2 SVGAGI (reference sequence). CDR3 loop: CASTYRDSHGYTF.

The chain links TRBV18 to TRBJ2-1; TCRdb gives TRBD2 as the D gene, but with no DNA this cannot be confirmed. Per germline, CDR1 KGHSH and CDR2 LQKENI. The CDR3 is 15 amino acids. The CDR3: CVSSQKGLAGDKEFF.

This clonotype is identified as medium-sized from frequency. The rearrangement links TRBV11-2 to TRBJ2-2. The V gene's germline CDR1 is SGHAT and CDR2 FQNNGV. The CDR3 spans 13 residues. CDR3 sequence reads: CASSTNGFGELFF.

Considering frequency, this clonotype is medium-sized. V gene TRBV5-5 combines with J gene TRBJ1-4; TCRdb returns TRBD1, unconfirmable since there is no DNA. This CDR3 comprises 15 residues. Germline-derived CDR1 and CDR2 are SGHKS and YYEKEE (reference sequence). The CDR3 protein is CASSSWGSPNEKLFF.